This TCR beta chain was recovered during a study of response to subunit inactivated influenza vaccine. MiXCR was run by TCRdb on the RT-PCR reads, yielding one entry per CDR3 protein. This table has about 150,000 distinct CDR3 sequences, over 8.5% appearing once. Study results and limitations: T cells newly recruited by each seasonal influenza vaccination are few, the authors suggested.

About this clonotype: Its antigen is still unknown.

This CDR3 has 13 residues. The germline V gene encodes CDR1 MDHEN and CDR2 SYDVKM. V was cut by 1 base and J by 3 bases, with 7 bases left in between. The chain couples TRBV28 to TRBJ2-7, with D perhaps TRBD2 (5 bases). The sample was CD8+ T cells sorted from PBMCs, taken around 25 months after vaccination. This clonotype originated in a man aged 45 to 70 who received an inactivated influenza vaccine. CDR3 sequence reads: CASSLSGNYEQYF. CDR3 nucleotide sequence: TGTGCCAGCAGTTTATCCGGGAACTACGAGCAGTACTTC.